This T cell receptor beta chain was documented in a study of T cells in Graves' hyperthyroidism and ophthalmopathy (dated by TCRdb to the late 2010s). Concerning the study at large: Peripheral blood samples were taken at the time of initial diagnosis, prior to any treatment. TCR V-J signatures able to tell the groups apart were searched for in a discovery cohort of 90 to 100 patients, of whom 43 had Graves' ophthalmopathy and about 60 had stable Graves' hyperthyroidism. Whether ophthalmopathy could be predicted prospectively was tested in an independent validation cohort made up of under 20 hyperthyroidism patients plus 17 patients who later progressed to ophthalmopathy. The 100 discovery patients were divided at random into training and test sets in a 7:3 ratio. In six Graves' hyperthyroidism patients, the study also compared T-cell repertoires from thyroid tissue with T-cell repertoires from blood. After sampling, hyperthyroidism patients received methimazole starting at 30 mg daily, and ophthalmopathy patients received high-dose intravenous methylprednisolone. The paper reports TCR Vbeta CDR3 sequencing of over 130 peripheral blood samples: 43 ophthalmopathy, 75 to 80 hyperthyroidism and approximately 17 progressor patients. Beyond this particular receptor, the publication reports: In validation, the model predicted progression to ophthalmopathy a median of approximately 6.6 months before onset, with approximately 71% sensitivity and about 75% specificity. Most expanded thyroid clonotypes (frequency above 0.001) were also detected in blood, suggesting blood repertoires may reflect thyroid immune responses. A 13 V-J signature model separated ophthalmopathy from stable hyperthyroidism, with 87.88% sensitivity and just under 84% specificity in cross-validation and 80%/75% in testing. No statistical method was used to fix the sample size in advance, and group allocation was not hidden from the investigators.

In the case of this clonotype: Its antigen specificity is not known. No qualities accompany the bases; no much larger clone lies one base away.

The germline V gene sets CDR1 to ENHRY and CDR2 to SYGVKD. V is pared back by 2 bases and J by 0 bases, with 11 bases lying between the germline termini. Including cysteine and phenylalanine, the CDR3 has 16 amino acids. Only CDR3 DNA is held: 48 bases, read in frame from base 1. Amplification of TCR beta CDR3 regions was carried out from RNA transcripts. The first round of RT-PCR for the TCR CDR3 was performed with the HTBI primer set and the Qiagen OneStep RT-PCR kit. The libraries were constructed in a second round of multiplex PCR and then size-selected and purified. Libraries were sequenced paired-end with 100 bp reads on an Illumina HiSeq2000. Under the source paper's analysis protocol: SOAPnuke was used to process the raw data, throwing out any read that contained adapters or uncalled bases, had a mean Phred below 15, or lacked an exact constant-primer or identifier match. High-quality paired reads were merged using COPE v1.2.5, and each unique nucleotide sequence was defined as a clonotype. Clonotypes were aligned to IMGT TRBV, TRBD and TRBJ reference segments using MiTCR v1.1. The analysis was restricted to V-J combinations with a frequency above 0.0001, which together covered just over 99% of the repertoires. The TCS score was defined as the ratio of F50 (clonal expansion) to E x V (chaos), calculated using BLOSUM62-based TCRdist between CDR3 peptides within each V-J. Welch's t-statistics and random forest reduced 500 to 550 V-J features to 13, which were used in a naive Bayes classifier (R e1071). Starting from the raw public reads, TCRdb applied fastp trimming at Q25, assembled clones with MiXCR and retained in-frame beta chains. Entries that share a CDR3 protein sequence are merged under the most common genes and DNA. The V and J calls follow TCRdb's processing rather than the paper's. The sample records 600,000 or so distinct CDR3 sequences, around 16% of which are singletons. The ten largest make up 3.8% of the sample.

A patient counted as having stable Graves' hyperthyroidism if no progression to ophthalmopathy occurred over 18 months of follow-up. Hyperthyroidism patients were newly diagnosed, had a disease duration of under 2 months, and were aged 18 to 65 years. Any patient with an uncontrolled infection, another autoimmune disease, pregnancy or lactation was excluded. Diagnoses were established on the basis of clinical symptoms, serum thyroxine and TRAb, thyroid ultrasound, and orbital computed tomography. Ficoll-Paque density gradient centrifugation was used to isolate PBMCs from 10 ml of fresh peripheral blood. Total RNA was extracted using Trizol reagent, and RNA quality was assessed on an Agilent 2100 Bioanalyzer.

Sequencing was performed on blood. The sequence was obtained from a woman in her twenties or thirties with Graves' hyperthyroidism. This chain joins TRBV10-3 to TRBJ2-1, with the D gene tentatively TRBD1 or TRBD2, based on 5 matching bases in each. The nucleotides read TGTGCCATCAGTGAGGGGCCAGGGACCTCCTACAATGAGCAGTTCTTC. Translated, it gives CAISEGPGTSYNEQFF.